The rows below give T cell receptor beta chains drawn from one sample of a study of T cells in Graves' hyperthyroidism and ophthalmopathy. A single record per CDR3 protein comes from TCRdb applying MiXCR to the multiplex PCR reads. The data show fewer than 550,000 distinct CDR3 sequences, 15% to 18% seen once. Sequenced: blood. These receptors originate from a woman between 18 and 29 years old with Graves' hyperthyroidism. Both conserved end residues are part of each CDR3. D genes are given only for firm matches. Expanded clones get a size class; other rows say once, few or many, or leave the size out.

13,TRBV10-3,TRBD2,many,TRBJ2-1,TGTGCCATCAGGGGGACTAGCGGCAATGAGCAGTTCTTC,CAIRGTSGNEQFF
17,TRBV12-3/TRBV12-4,-,-,TRBJ1-4,TGTGCCAGCAGTCTACCACAGGAGAGGTCGGCTAATGAAAAACTGTTTTTT,CASSLPQERSANEKLFF
15,TRBV20-1,-,-,TRBJ2-7,TGCAGTGCTGGATTCGGACAGTTTCCTTCCTACGAGCAGTACTTC,CSAGFGQFPSYEQYF
17,TRBV3-1,-,many,TRBJ1-4,TGTGCCAGCAGCCCCTTATCTGGGGAATCAACTAATGAAAAACTGTTTTTT,CASSPLSGESTNEKLFF
15,TRBV30,TRBD1,many,TRBJ1-4,TGTGCCTGGAGTGTAAAGGGGGCGGCTAATGAAAAACTGTTTTTT,CAWSVKGAANEKLFF
15,TRBV7-9,-,many,TRBJ2-5,TGTGCCAGCACCACGAGGGGGGACCGACAAGAGACCCAGTACTTC,CASTTRGDRQETQYF
15,TRBV7-2,-,many,TRBJ2-7,TGTGCCAGCAGCTTAGACGGCGCCTACTCCTACGAGCAGTACTTC,CASSLDGAYSYEQYF
15,TRBV10-3,TRBD2,many,TRBJ2-3,TGTGCCATCAGTGATCCTAGCGGGAGCACAGATACGCAGTATTTT,CAISDPSGSTDTQYF
14,TRBV2,-,many,TRBJ2-7,TGTGCCAGCAGTGAAGCGGGACAAAACTACGAGCAGTACTTC,CASSEAGQNYEQYF
14,TRBV9,-,many,TRBJ1-6,TGTGCCAGCAAATCCGAGGGGAGCAATTCACCCCTCCACTTT,CASKSEGSNSPLHF
13,TRBV14,-,-,TRBJ2-3,TGTGCCAGCAGCCAGAATCCAGCAGATACGCAGTATTTT,CASSQNPADTQYF
16,TRBV4-1,TRBD1,few,TRBJ1-3,TGCGCCAGCAGCCGCGCTACAGGGGACCCTGGAAACACCATATATTTT,CASSRATGDPGNTIYF
13,TRBV13,-,many,TRBJ1-6,TGTGCCAGCAGCCTCTCCCAGGGTTCACCCCTCCACTTT,CASSLSQGSPLHF
15,TRBV5-1,-,-,TRBJ1-5,TGCGCCAGCAGCTTGGGGGGTAGGGCAAATCAGCCCCAGCATTTT,CASSLGGRANQPQHF
15,TRBV12-3/TRBV12-4,-,many,TRBJ2-1,TGTGCCAGCAGTTTTTTACGAGGGGCGGGGAATGAGCAGTTCTTC,CASSFLRGAGNEQFF
15,TRBV28,TRBD1,-,TRBJ2-2,TGTGCCAGCAGCAGGGGGCCCGGGGACACCGGGGAGCTGTTTTTT,CASSRGPGDTGELFF
13,TRBV9,-,-,TRBJ1-3,TGTGCCAGCAGCGTAGGACACTGGGACACCATATATTTT,CASSVGHWDTIYF
11,TRBV6-1,-,many,TRBJ2-1,TGTGCCAGCAGTGAGGGCCTTCAGCAGTTCTTC,CASSEGLQQFF
13,TRBV18,-,-,TRBJ1-2,TGTGCCAGCTCACTCGACGGCGTTGCTGGCTACACCTTC,CASSLDGVAGYTF
14,TRBV27,-,few,TRBJ1-2,TGTGCCAGCAGTCCGGCGGACGGGAACTATGGCTACACCTTC,CASSPADGNYGYTF
15,TRBV7-9,-,many,TRBJ2-7,TGTGCCAGCAACTTCGGAAGGGAGAGCTCCTACGAGCAGTACTTC,CASNFGRESSYEQYF
13,TRBV20-1,TRBD2,many,TRBJ2-3,TGCAGTGCTACTACGGGAGGGGCAGATACGCAGTATTTT,CSATTGGADTQYF
13,TRBV28,-,-,TRBJ2-7,TGTGCCAGTTTACGGGACACTCCCTACGAGCAGTACTTC,CASLRDTPYEQYF
15,TRBV2,-,many,TRBJ2-7,TGTGCCAGCAGGGCCGGGCAGGGGAGGTCCTACGAGCAGTACTTC,CASRAGQGRSYEQYF
12,TRBV29-1,-,-,TRBJ2-5,TGCAGCGTTGAACCCTCCCAAGAGACCCAGTACTTC,CSVEPSQETQYF
12,TRBV19,-,many,TRBJ1-1,TGTGCCAGTAGTCCCGGGACGCCCCTAGCTTTCTTT,CASSPGTPLAFF
15,TRBV28,-,many,TRBJ1-4,TGTGCCAGCAGTGTCTCGACAAACCCGGGCCGAAAACTGTTTTTT,CASSVSTNPGRKLFF
15,TRBV29-1,TRBD2,few,TRBJ2-1,TGCAGCGTAGAAGGGGGACTAGCGGCCTACAATGAGCAGTTCTTC,CSVEGGLAAYNEQFF
15,TRBV7-9,TRBD1,many,TRBJ2-7,TGTGCCAGCAGCTCCGGACAGGGGCAAGGGTACGAGCAGTACTTC,CASSSGQGQGYEQYF
15,TRBV20-1,TRBD2,many,TRBJ2-7,TGCAGTGCTAGACCCGCGCGGGGGGGCCAGAACGAGCAGTACTTC,CSARPARGGQNEQYF
13,TRBV20-1,-,many,TRBJ2-5,TGCAGTGCTGAGAGACGGGGAGGTGAGACCCAGTACTTC,CSAERRGGETQYF
15,TRBV11-2,-,many,TRBJ1-4,TGTGCCAGCAGCCCCCCTGGAGGGTTTAATGAAAAACTGTTTTTT,CASSPPGGFNEKLFF
17,TRBV24-1,-,few,TRBJ2-4,TGTGCCACCAATCTCTCCCGGGACCTAATAGCCAAAAACATTCAGTACTTC,CATNLSRDLIAKNIQYF
13,TRBV29-1,-,few,TRBJ2-2,TGCAGCGTGCTACGGGTGGGCACCGGGGAGCTGTTTTTT,CSVLRVGTGELFF
15,TRBV7-3,-,many,TRBJ1-6,TGTGCCAGCAGCCGGGACACCTCGGGTAATTCACCCCTCCACTTT,CASSRDTSGNSPLHF
15,TRBV6-1,TRBD1,many,TRBJ1-2,TGTGCCAGCACCCAAACGGGACAGACCTACTATGGCTACACCTTC,CASTQTGQTYYGYTF
16,TRBV19,-,many,TRBJ2-5,TGTGCCAGTAGTATACGACTCCTCGGGGGCCAAGAGACCCAGTACTTC,CASSIRLLGGQETQYF
15,TRBV5-6,-,-,TRBJ1-1,TGTGCCAGCAGCTTGGGACAGGTTCTGAACACTGAAGCTTTCTTT,CASSLGQVLNTEAFF
14,TRBV18,-,many,TRBJ2-5,TGTGCCAGCTCACCACCGTTCCCGCAAGAGACCCAGTACTTC,CASSPPFPQETQYF
15,TRBV5-1,-,many,TRBJ2-1,TGCGCCAGCAGCTCGGGACGCAGCTCCTACAATGAGCAGTTCTTC,CASSSGRSSYNEQFF
13,TRBV20-1,TRBD1,many,TRBJ2-1,TGCAGTGCCGCCGGGACAGGGGGCGATGAGCAGTTCTTC,CSAAGTGGDEQFF
15,TRBV4-1,TRBD2,many,TRBJ2-1,TGCGCCAGCAGCCTCGGGACTAGGCCCGTCAATGAGCAGTTCTTC,CASSLGTRPVNEQFF
18,TRBV4-1,-,many,TRBJ2-5,TGCGCCAGCAGCCGAGATCAAGGGACCGTCGGATGGCAAGAGACCCAGTACTTC,CASSRDQGTVGWQETQYF
13,TRBV7-9,-,many,TRBJ1-6,TGTGCCAGCAGCCCAGGCAACAATTCACCCCTCCACTTT,CASSPGNNSPLHF
15,TRBV3-1,-,many,TRBJ1-6,TGTGCCAGCAGCCAAGGAGAGTTGATGGGTTCACCCCTCCACTTT,CASSQGELMGSPLHF
13,TRBV7-9,-,many,TRBJ1-1,TGTGCCAGCAGCCGCAGGGCGAACACTGAAGCTTTCTTT,CASSRRANTEAFF
15,TRBV7-3,-,many,TRBJ2-1,TGTGCCAGCAGCTTAATGGGGGCTGGGGGGCAGGAGCAGTTCTTC,CASSLMGAGGQEQFF